The T cell receptor (beta chain) described here comes from a study of blood T cell repertoires in COVID-19. As for the study in general: Italy, Spain and the United States were the sources of the convalescent and acute COVID-19 samples.

Sequencing used immunoSEQ multiplex PCR; TCRdb keeps in-frame clones, though not all of them. The data contain around 330,000 clones, 89% of them singletons. For recovered donors of Cohort 3, there were two negative PCRs, clearance, or symptom resolution. V was pared by 3 bases and J by 3 bases, with 12 bases between. Germline assignment: CDR1 SGHRS and CDR2 YFSETQ. The length of the CDR3 is 14 residues. Sequenced material: PBMCs or T cells enriched from blood (not recorded which). This clonotype was sampled from a woman aged 40 to 50 who had recovered from COVID-19. The rearrangement links TRBV5-1 to TRBJ2-5, with D perhaps matching TRBD2 (6 bases). This CDR3 reads CASSSSGGEETQYF. CDR3 DNA sequence: TGCGCCAGCAGCTCGTCGGGCGGGGAAGAGACCCAGTACTTC.